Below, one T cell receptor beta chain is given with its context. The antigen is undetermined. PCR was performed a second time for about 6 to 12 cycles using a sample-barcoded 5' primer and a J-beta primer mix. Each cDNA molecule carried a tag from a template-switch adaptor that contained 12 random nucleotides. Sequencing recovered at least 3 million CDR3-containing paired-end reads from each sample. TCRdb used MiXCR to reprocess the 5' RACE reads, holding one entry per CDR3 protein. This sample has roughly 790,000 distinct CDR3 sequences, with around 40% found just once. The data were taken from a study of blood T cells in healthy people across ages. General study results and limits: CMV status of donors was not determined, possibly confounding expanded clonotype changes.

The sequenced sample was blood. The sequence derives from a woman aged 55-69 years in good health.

CDR3 in amino acids: CASSLGRGGTSGGEQFF. As DNA, the CDR3 is TGTGCCAGCAGCTTAGGTAGGGGGGGGACTAGCGGTGGGGAGCAGTTCTTC. The genes are TRBV7-2 and TRBJ2-1, with 11 bases identical to TRBD2. Germline V gene data show CDR1 as SGHTA and CDR2 as FQGNSA. Trimming took 1 base from V and 10 from J; bases not matched to a gene: 12. The CDR3 has 17 residues.